These T cell receptor beta chains were read from a single sample in a study of regulatory T cells in long-lasting Graves disease. Via MiXCR, TCRdb re-called the multiplex PCR reads, giving one row per CDR3 protein. The table lists under 500,000 distinct CDR3 sequences, less than 25% of them singletons. Sequenced here: peripheral blood mononuclear cells (PBMCs), sampled when the disease was refractory, from a patient treated with antithyroid drugs. The receptor source for this set is a female donor with Graves disease. The CDR3 runs from the conserved cysteine through the conserved F or W. The D gene is left open where the match is weak. Part of the rows lack a size; the others show once, few, many or a class for expanded clones.

v_call: TRBV7-2; clone_size: NA; d_call: TRBD1; j_call: TRBJ1-6; cdr3_aa: CASSVRDRDLSPLHF; cdr3_nt: TGTGCCAGCAGCGTCCGGGACAGGGATCTTTCACCCCTCCACTTT
v_call: TRBV18; clone_size: NA; d_call: NA; j_call: TRBJ2-1; cdr3_aa: CASSPVRRTYNEQFF; cdr3_nt: TGTGCCAGCTCACCGGTGCGGCGGACCTACAATGAGCAGTTCTTC
v_call: TRBV6-1; clone_size: NA; d_call: NA; j_call: TRBJ2-7; cdr3_aa: CASSLTDYLGYEQYF; cdr3_nt: TGTGCCAGCAGTCTCACCGACTACCTAGGCTACGAGCAGTACTTC
v_call: TRBV4-1; clone_size: once; d_call: NA; j_call: TRBJ2-7; cdr3_aa: CASSQDRVSGSYEQYF; cdr3_nt: TGCGCCAGCAGCCAAGATCGCGTATCCGGCTCCTACGAGCAGTACTTC
v_call: TRBV29-1; clone_size: NA; d_call: NA; j_call: TRBJ2-3; cdr3_aa: CSVTRTDTQYF; cdr3_nt: TGCAGCGTGACCAGAACAGATACGCAGTATTTT
v_call: TRBV29-1; clone_size: few; d_call: NA; j_call: TRBJ2-5; cdr3_aa: CSVEETRLRIGTQYF; cdr3_nt: TGCAGCGTTGAAGAGACTAGACTAAGAATTGGGACCCAGTACTTC
v_call: TRBV15; clone_size: NA; d_call: NA; j_call: TRBJ1-2; cdr3_aa: CATSSREYGYTF; cdr3_nt: TGTGCCACCAGCAGCAGGGAGTATGGCTACACCTTC
v_call: TRBV12-3/TRBV12-4; clone_size: NA; d_call: TRBD2; j_call: TRBJ2-3; cdr3_aa: CASSFGGRGRGTQYF; cdr3_nt: TGTGCCAGCAGTTTCGGCGGGAGAGGGCGAGGTACGCAGTATTTT
v_call: TRBV7-2; clone_size: NA; d_call: TRBD2; j_call: TRBJ2-7; cdr3_aa: CASSRLLAGTYEQYF; cdr3_nt: TGTGCCAGCAGCCGCCTTCTAGCGGGAACCTACGAGCAGTACTTC
v_call: TRBV9; clone_size: few; d_call: NA; j_call: TRBJ1-1; cdr3_aa: CASTRGGLNTEAFF; cdr3_nt: TGTGCCAGCACCCGGGGGGGGCTTAACACTGAAGCTTTCTTT
v_call: TRBV6-1; clone_size: many; d_call: NA; j_call: TRBJ2-2; cdr3_aa: CASSEGSAGELFF; cdr3_nt: TGTGCCAGCAGTGAGGGATCCGCCGGGGAGCTGTTTTTT
v_call: TRBV27; clone_size: many; d_call: NA; j_call: TRBJ1-6; cdr3_aa: CASSLSKWWPGENSPLHF; cdr3_nt: TGTGCCAGCAGTTTATCGAAATGGTGGCCTGGGGAAAATTCACCCCTCCACTTT
v_call: TRBV2; clone_size: many; d_call: NA; j_call: TRBJ2-7; cdr3_aa: CASSDLGPDYEQYF; cdr3_nt: TGTGCCAGCAGTGACTTGGGACCGGACTACGAGCAGTACTTC
v_call: TRBV27; clone_size: NA; d_call: NA; j_call: TRBJ2-7; cdr3_aa: CASRVAWGDRQYF; cdr3_nt: TGTGCCAGCAGGGTAGCGTGGGGGGACCGGCAGTACTTC
v_call: TRBV7-2; clone_size: many; d_call: NA; j_call: TRBJ2-7; cdr3_aa: CASSTSPTDTDEQYF; cdr3_nt: TGTGCCAGCAGTACCAGTCCAACCGACACGGACGAGCAGTACTTC
v_call: TRBV20-1; clone_size: NA; d_call: NA; j_call: TRBJ2-7; cdr3_aa: CSAGRPRSYEQYF; cdr3_nt: TGCAGTGCAGGCAGACCCAGATCCTACGAGCAGTACTTC
v_call: TRBV10-3; clone_size: few; d_call: TRBD1; j_call: TRBJ2-7; cdr3_aa: CATRDRETAEQYF; cdr3_nt: TGTGCCACCAGGGACAGGGAGACTGCCGAGCAGTACTTC
v_call: TRBV28; clone_size: many; d_call: TRBD1; j_call: TRBJ2-7; cdr3_aa: CASSSKDRKEYEQYF; cdr3_nt: TGTGCCAGCAGTTCCAAGGACAGGAAAGAATACGAGCAGTACTTC
v_call: TRBV6-1; clone_size: NA; d_call: NA; j_call: TRBJ1-1; cdr3_aa: CASRSGREAFF; cdr3_nt: TGTGCCAGCAGATCGGGCAGGGAAGCTTTCTTT
v_call: TRBV4-1; clone_size: NA; d_call: NA; j_call: TRBJ2-2; cdr3_aa: CASSQAKGTGELFF; cdr3_nt: TGCGCCAGCAGCCAAGCCAAGGGCACCGGGGAGCTGTTTTTT
v_call: TRBV6-1; clone_size: many; d_call: TRBD1; j_call: TRBJ1-3; cdr3_aa: CASRRTGGTSSGNTIYF; cdr3_nt: TGTGCCAGCAGACGGACAGGGGGGACGAGCTCTGGAAACACCATATATTTT
v_call: TRBV30; clone_size: NA; d_call: NA; j_call: TRBJ1-5; cdr3_aa: CAWSVLGAQHF; cdr3_nt: TGTGCCTGGAGTGTACTAGGGGCCCAGCATTTT
v_call: TRBV29-1; clone_size: NA; d_call: NA; j_call: TRBJ2-2; cdr3_aa: CSAHFLGELFF; cdr3_nt: TGCAGCGCCCACTTTTTAGGGGAGCTGTTTTTT
v_call: TRBV12-3/TRBV12-4; clone_size: many; d_call: NA; j_call: TRBJ1-2; cdr3_aa: CASRQADRNYGYTF; cdr3_nt: TGTGCCAGCAGACAAGCGGACCGCAACTATGGCTACACCTTC
v_call: TRBV6-6; clone_size: many; d_call: NA; j_call: TRBJ1-2; cdr3_aa: CASSYSTGHLYYGYTF; cdr3_nt: TGTGCCAGCAGTTACTCGACCGGACATCTTTACTATGGCTACACCTTC
v_call: TRBV20-1; clone_size: few; d_call: NA; j_call: TRBJ2-7; cdr3_aa: CSAPGLYEQYF; cdr3_nt: TGCAGTGCCCCGGGGCTCTACGAGCAGTACTTC
v_call: TRBV19; clone_size: once; d_call: NA; j_call: TRBJ2-5; cdr3_aa: CASGPLQETQCF; cdr3_nt: TGTGCCAGCGGACCGCTTCAAGAGACCCAGTGCTTC
v_call: TRBV14; clone_size: few; d_call: NA; j_call: TRBJ1-4; cdr3_aa: CASSLIGVGNEKLFF; cdr3_nt: TGTGCCAGCAGCCTCATCGGGGTGGGTAATGAAAAACTGTTTTTT
v_call: TRBV19; clone_size: few; d_call: NA; j_call: TRBJ2-5; cdr3_aa: CASSKGTRQEETQYF; cdr3_nt: TGTGCCAGTAGTAAAGGGACTCGACAAGAAGAGACCCAGTACTTC
v_call: TRBV9; clone_size: NA; d_call: TRBD2; j_call: TRBJ2-7; cdr3_aa: CASSVEGLAGNEQYF; cdr3_nt: TGTGCCAGCAGCGTAGAAGGTCTAGCGGGAAACGAGCAGTACTTC
v_call: TRBV2; clone_size: many; d_call: NA; j_call: TRBJ1-4; cdr3_aa: CASSGNTASGEKLFF; cdr3_nt: TGTGCCAGCAGTGGCAACACAGCAAGTGGTGAAAAACTGTTTTTT
v_call: TRBV7-9; clone_size: NA; d_call: NA; j_call: TRBJ2-4; cdr3_aa: CASSLGEGDIQYF; cdr3_nt: TGTGCCAGCAGCTTGGGAGAAGGGGACATTCAGTACTTC
v_call: TRBV3-1; clone_size: once; d_call: NA; j_call: TRBJ2-7; cdr3_aa: CASSQDNHEFYEQYF; cdr3_nt: TGTGCCAGCAGCCAAGATAATCACGAGTTCTACGAGCAGTACTTC
v_call: TRBV29-1; clone_size: NA; d_call: TRBD1; j_call: TRBJ2-7; cdr3_aa: CSVRGFGDRATYEQYF; cdr3_nt: TGCAGCGTTCGAGGGTTCGGGGACAGGGCGACCTACGAGCAGTACTTC
v_call: TRBV18; clone_size: NA; d_call: NA; j_call: TRBJ2-3; cdr3_aa: CASSPKDADTQYF; cdr3_nt: TGTGCCAGCTCACCAAAGGACGCAGATACGCAGTATTTT
v_call: TRBV6-1; clone_size: few; d_call: TRBD2; j_call: TRBJ2-7; cdr3_aa: CASRNSGTYEQYF; cdr3_nt: TGTGCCAGCAGGAATAGCGGGACCTACGAGCAGTACTTC
v_call: TRBV4-1; clone_size: many; d_call: NA; j_call: TRBJ2-7; cdr3_aa: CASSPGTRENEQYF; cdr3_nt: TGCGCCAGCAGCCCCGGGACACGGGAAAACGAGCAGTACTTC
v_call: TRBV19; clone_size: NA; d_call: NA; j_call: TRBJ1-1; cdr3_aa: CATTRTSPDTEAFF; cdr3_nt: TGTGCCACCACTCGGACATCCCCGGACACTGAAGCTTTCTTT
v_call: TRBV5-1; clone_size: NA; d_call: NA; j_call: TRBJ2-2; cdr3_aa: CASSLKGPGELFF; cdr3_nt: TGCGCCAGCAGCTTGAAGGGGCCCGGGGAGCTGTTTTTT
v_call: TRBV27; clone_size: many; d_call: TRBD1; j_call: TRBJ1-2; cdr3_aa: CASSFRSLRDRVYGYTF; cdr3_nt: TGTGCCAGCAGTTTCCGCTCCCTCCGGGACAGGGTCTATGGCTACACCTTC
v_call: TRBV20-1; clone_size: few; d_call: TRBD1; j_call: TRBJ2-5; cdr3_aa: CSARTASRTGRETQYF; cdr3_nt: TGCAGTGCTAGAACTGCTTCTCGGACAGGGCGAGAGACCCAGTACTTC
v_call: TRBV3-1; clone_size: many; d_call: NA; j_call: TRBJ1-1; cdr3_aa: CASSQELGVARNTEAFF; cdr3_nt: TGTGCCAGCAGCCAAGAGCTAGGGGTCGCCCGGAACACTGAAGCTTTCTTT
v_call: TRBV5-5; clone_size: many; d_call: TRBD1; j_call: TRBJ1-1; cdr3_aa: CASSPRDRAVETEAFF; cdr3_nt: TGTGCCAGCAGCCCCCGGGACAGGGCGGTTGAGACTGAAGCTTTCTTT
v_call: TRBV27; clone_size: NA; d_call: NA; j_call: TRBJ1-1; cdr3_aa: CASTGGTEAFF; cdr3_nt: TGTGCCAGCACCGGGGGGACTGAAGCTTTCTTT
v_call: TRBV19; clone_size: NA; d_call: TRBD1; j_call: TRBJ2-7; cdr3_aa: CASSAGQASYEQYF; cdr3_nt: TGTGCCAGTAGTGCGGGACAGGCCTCCTACGAGCAGTACTTC
v_call: TRBV5-5; clone_size: NA; d_call: TRBD1; j_call: TRBJ2-5; cdr3_aa: CASSLASEGAWETQYF; cdr3_nt: TGTGCCAGCAGCTTGGCGTCCGAGGGGGCTTGGGAGACCCAGTACTTC
v_call: TRBV6-1; clone_size: many; d_call: TRBD1; j_call: TRBJ2-7; cdr3_aa: CATLGQGAYEQYF; cdr3_nt: TGTGCCACCTTGGGACAGGGGGCTTACGAGCAGTACTTC
v_call: TRBV6-1; clone_size: NA; d_call: TRBD1; j_call: TRBJ2-7; cdr3_aa: CASRVRTGRLRREQYF; cdr3_nt: TGTGCCAGCAGAGTTAGGACAGGGAGACTCCGGAGGGAGCAGTACTTC
v_call: TRBV20-1; clone_size: NA; d_call: NA; j_call: TRBJ1-5; cdr3_aa: CSAKGVNSNQPQHF; cdr3_nt: TGCAGTGCTAAGGGGGTGAATAGCAATCAGCCCCAGCATTTT
v_call: TRBV12-3/TRBV12-4; clone_size: NA; d_call: NA; j_call: TRBJ2-7; cdr3_aa: CASSVQPGVTYEQYF; cdr3_nt: TGTGCCAGCAGCGTACAGCCAGGTGTCACCTACGAGCAGTACTTC
v_call: TRBV6-5; clone_size: many; d_call: NA; j_call: TRBJ1-2; cdr3_aa: CASSSTVSTGGGGYTF; cdr3_nt: TGTGCCAGCAGTTCGACAGTATCGACAGGCGGAGGTGGCTACACCTTC
v_call: TRBV5-1; clone_size: many; d_call: NA; j_call: TRBJ1-2; cdr3_aa: CASSLGVLGGANHYGYTF; cdr3_nt: TGCGCCAGCAGCTTGGGTGTTCTGGGGGGCGCGAATCACTATGGCTACACCTTC
v_call: TRBV5-6; clone_size: many; d_call: NA; j_call: TRBJ1-4; cdr3_aa: CASSLDGRRTNEKLFF; cdr3_nt: TGTGCCAGCAGCTTGGACGGACGGAGAACTAATGAAAAACTGTTTTTT
v_call: TRBV6-1; clone_size: many; d_call: TRBD1; j_call: TRBJ2-7; cdr3_aa: CASTGTEKLEQYF; cdr3_nt: TGTGCCAGCACTGGGACAGAAAAACTCGAGCAGTACTTC
v_call: TRBV19; clone_size: few; d_call: NA; j_call: TRBJ1-1; cdr3_aa: CASSIRTANTEAFF; cdr3_nt: TGTGCCAGTAGTATTAGGACAGCGAACACTGAAGCTTTCTTT